This passage covers 8 T cell receptor beta chains from one sample sequenced in a study of T cells in tuberculosis. TCRdb's table, derived via immunoSEQ multiplex PCR, lists solely in-frame clones and lacks some. The sample lists roughly 7,100 clones; roughly 94% were seen once. The sample was PBMCs. The receptor set was obtained from an adult with tuberculosis.

The chain recombines TRBV10-3 with TRBJ2-7; D remains ambiguous. The V gene's germline CDR1 is ENHRY and CDR2 SYGVKD. The CDR3 has 12 residues. The ends were cut back, 3 bases at V and 5 bases at J, with 8 bases in the middle. The CDR3 sequence: CAISDLAHEQYF. CDR3 DNA: TGTGCCATCAGTGACTTAGCTCACGAGCAGTACTTC.

The chain couples TRBV5-1 to TRBJ2-3; D gene unclear. Germline V gives CDR1 SGHRS, CDR2 YFSETQ. The CDR3 is made up of 16 amino acids. V was clipped by 2 bases and J by 2 bases, with 15 bases between them. The chain's CDR3 is CASSLTPGTFTDTQYF. The CDR3 DNA reads TGCGCCAGCAGCTTAACACCAGGAACTTTCACAGATACGCAGTATTTT.

The chain has TRBV13 and TRBJ1-3; D is ambiguous. Germline CDR1 PRHDT, CDR2 FYEKMQ (reference sequence). V lost 5 bases and J lost 4, with 18 bases in between. The CDR3 spans 16 residues. CDR3 coding DNA: TGTGCCAGCAGCCTTTGGGCTCCGACGGAAGGAAACACCATATATTTT. Residues: CASSLWAPTEGNTIYF.

J is TRBJ2-7 and V is TRBV4-2; 10 bases fit TRBD2. V shed 2 bases and J 1 base; nucleotides not matched to a gene: 5. CDR1 and CDR2 (germline): LGHNA, YNFKEQ. The CDR3 is 16 amino acids. The CDR3 bases are TGTGCCAGCAGCCAACACGGGACTAGCGCTTCCTACGAGCAGTACTTC. This sequence encodes CASSQHGTSASYEQYF.

This chain links TRBV11-2 with TRBJ2-3; maybe TRBD2 (6 bases). With 4 bases removed from V and 2 bases from J, the gap between germline ends came to 25 bases. Germline V gene data show CDR1 as SGHAT and CDR2 as FQNNGV. This CDR3 has 19 residues. The CDR3 DNA sequence: TGTGCCAGCAGCTACCCGTCAGCGGGCGCCCTCCTCTCCACAGATACGCAGTATTTT. Protein: CASSYPSAGALLSTDTQYF.

The chain is built from TRBV7-9 and TRBJ1-5, with 7 bases fitting TRBD1. The trim removed 6 bases at V and 6 bases at J, leaving 5 bases unmatched. This CDR3 is built from 13 residues. Germline V lookup: CDR1 SEHNR, CDR2 FQNEAQ (reference sequence). The CDR3: CASRNTGVQPQHF. The DNA of the CDR3 is TGTGCCAGCAGAAATACAGGGGTTCAGCCCCAGCATTTT.

The V and J genes are TRBV29-1 and TRBJ2-1; D might be TRBD1 (6 bases). Germline V gives CDR1 SQVTM, CDR2 ANQGSEA. V lost 1 base and J lost 11, with 6 bases in between. This CDR3 comprises 10 residues. In nucleotides, the CDR3 is TGCAGCGTTGAAGGGGGGCAGCAGTTCTTC. Encoded protein: CSVEGGQQFF.

The chain is built from TRBV9 and TRBJ1-2, with D tentatively TRBD1 (6 bases). This CDR3 is built from 15 residues. The germline gives CDR1 SGDLS, CDR2 YYNGEE. The V gene lost 4 bases and the J gene lost 3 bases, with 16 bases spanning the gap. CDR3 sequence (DNA): TGTGCCAGCAGCCTCCGAGGGGGAGCGGACTATGGCTACACCTTC. It encodes CASSLRGGADYGYTF.